This T cell receptor beta chain was identified in a study of OX40 agonist ivuxolimab in advanced cancers. Germline V CDR1 and CDR2: GTSNPN, SVGIG (reference sequence). The V and J ends lost 4 bases and 3 bases respectively, with 9 bases between them. This CDR3 region has 13 residues. The repertoire was sequenced with immunoSEQ multiplex PCR; TCRdb's copy has only in-frame clones and lacks some. The sample holds 60,000 to 70,000 clones, roughly 90% seen once. V usage is TRBV30 and J usage is TRBJ2-2; D uncertain. This sample comprised CD4+ or CD8+ T cells sorted from blood, obtained in a trial of the OX40 agonist ivuxolimab. The clonotype originates from an adult with an advanced solid tumor such as melanoma, head and neck, liver or kidney cancer. The CDR3 is CAWNSWDTGELFF. The CDR3 DNA is TGTGCCTGGAATTCGTGGGACACCGGGGAGCTGTTTTTT.